One T cell receptor (beta chain) is described in this entry. Its antigen is still unknown. Within one base of it there is no much larger clone, and no base qualities were kept. This specimen belongs to a study of T-cell memory formation after mild COVID-19 listed by TCRdb under 2021. Some background on the complete study: TCR sequence clusters from the two donors were found to be largely donor specific. In two donors, T-cell clones that expanded and contracted after mild COVID-19 were followed by sequencing TCRalpha and TCRbeta repertoires longitudinally. The cohort comprised two young, previously healthy adult volunteers, one female and one male.

The germline V gene specifies SGHRS as CDR1 and YFSETQ as CDR2. V lost 2 bases and J lost 9 bases, and the count of bases not matched to a germline gene is 5. The CDR3 numbers 13 residues from cysteine through phenylalanine. Left in the record is the CDR3 DNA by itself, 39 bases read in frame from the first base. Broad study findings and their caveats: The detection of some responding clones in pre-infection memory suggests that pre-existing cross-reactive memory T cells joined the SARS-CoV-2 response. SARS-CoV-2 specificity was not confirmed for the second-wave clones peaking on day 37. Contracting CD4+ clones were located mainly in the CM and EM memory subsets, whereas CD8+ clones were found to be enriched in EMRA. The study included only a couple of mild cases, and larger cohorts that include severe cases with pre-infection samples were judged to be necessary. Clones contracting from day 15 to 85 had balanced CD4/CD8 phenotypes, while a second wave expanding from day 15 to 37 was biased towards CD4+.

Sequencing instrument: Illumina NovaSeq 6000. Using 5'RACE with constant-segment primers, TCRalpha and TCRbeta cDNA libraries were constructed, with sample barcodes and unique molecular identifiers added in the process. RNA was extracted from every sample with Trizol reagent. The libraries were amplified in two PCR steps, and the second step added a second sample barcode and Illumina TruSeq adapters. Sequencing of the libraries was done on an Illumina NovaSeq, producing 2 x 150 bp paired-end reads. On the authors' methods: Reads were demultiplexed and collapsed into UMI-guided consensus sequences with migec v1.2.7. With mixcr v2.1.11, UMI consensuses were aligned to TRA and TRB V and J templates and assembled into clonotypes. A clonotype was counted as expanded or contracted only if both edgeR and NoisET called the change significant, with noise models trained on biological replicates. For edgeR calls, a false discovery rate-adjusted p below 0.01 and a log2 fold-change threshold of 1 were applied. As an exploratory analysis of dynamics, PCA with hierarchical clustering was applied to max-normalized trajectories of the 1000 most abundant clonotypes. The CD4 or CD8 phenotype of responding clones was assigned using the separately sequenced CD4+ and CD8+ repertoires. TCRdb took the public reads, trimmed them with fastp at Q25, ran MiXCR for clone calling and kept in-frame beta chains. Every entry covers one CDR3 protein and lists the most common genes and DNA from its rows. In this record, the V and J calls reflect TCRdb's handling and not the investigators' own analysis. The sample data list 250,000 to 300,000 distinct CDR3 sequences, and 15% to 20% of these were observed just once. The top ten constitute 22% of the sample.

Ficoll-Paque density gradient centrifugation was the method used to isolate PBMCs. The sequence was obtained from a young man who had mild COVID-19 (a few samples of this study predate the infection). The sample titles of this study are shuffled in the database, so cell type and time point are left out; the donor was told from shared clones. Sequenced sample: PBMCs or a T cell subset sorted from them (not recorded which). The V and J genes are TRBV5-1 and TRBJ2-1; TRBD1 fits 7 bases in the junction. The sequence in DNA is TGCGCCAGCAGCTTTCCGGGACAGCCTGAGCAGTTCTTC. Translated, it gives CASSFPGQPEQFF.